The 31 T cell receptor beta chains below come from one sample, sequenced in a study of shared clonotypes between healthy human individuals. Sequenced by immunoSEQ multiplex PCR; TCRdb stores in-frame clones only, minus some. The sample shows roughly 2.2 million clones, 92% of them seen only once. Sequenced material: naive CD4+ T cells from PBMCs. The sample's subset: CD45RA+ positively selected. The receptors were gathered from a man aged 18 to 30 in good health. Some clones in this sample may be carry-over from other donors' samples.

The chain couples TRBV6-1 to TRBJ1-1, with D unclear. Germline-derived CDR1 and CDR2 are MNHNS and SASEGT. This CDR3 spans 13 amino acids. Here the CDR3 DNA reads TGTGGTTCGTGTGCTGGGATGAACACTGAAGCTTTCTTT. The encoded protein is CGSCAGMNTEAFF.

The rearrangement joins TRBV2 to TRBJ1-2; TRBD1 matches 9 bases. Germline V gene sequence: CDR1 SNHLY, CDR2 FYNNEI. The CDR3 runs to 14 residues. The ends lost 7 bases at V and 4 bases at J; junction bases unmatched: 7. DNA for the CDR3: TGTGCCAGCAAAAGACAGGGGGGTAGCTATGGCTACACCTTC. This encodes CASKRQGGSYGYTF.

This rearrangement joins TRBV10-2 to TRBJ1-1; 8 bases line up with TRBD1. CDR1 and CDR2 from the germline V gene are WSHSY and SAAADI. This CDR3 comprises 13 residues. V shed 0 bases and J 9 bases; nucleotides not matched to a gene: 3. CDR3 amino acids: CASSESRTGQAFF. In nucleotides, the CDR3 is TGCGCCAGCAGTGAGTCTAGGACAGGGCAAGCTTTCTTT.

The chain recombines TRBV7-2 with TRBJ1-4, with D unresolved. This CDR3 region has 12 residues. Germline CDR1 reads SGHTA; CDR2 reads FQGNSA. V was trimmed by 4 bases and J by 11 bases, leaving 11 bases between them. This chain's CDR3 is CASSSEGWKLFF. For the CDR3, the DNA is TGTGCCAGCAGCTCCGAAGGTTGGAAACTGTTTTTT.

The CDR3 DNA follows: TGTGCCAGTAGTCCCCGAGGGACAGGGACTGGAAACACCATATATTTT. It is translated as CASSPRGTGTGNTIYF. The chain recombines TRBV19 with TRBJ1-3, with 9 bases identical to TRBD1. Germline lookup yields CDR1 LNHDA and CDR2 SQIVND (reference sequence). The CDR3 totals 16 residues. J was trimmed by 2 bases and V by 5 bases; bases with no gene match: 7.

The CDR3 DNA reads TGTGCCAGCCGGAGATCAGGGCAAGAGACCCAGTACTTC. Protein product: CASRRSGQETQYF. The chain carries TRBV27 and TRBJ2-5; the D gene is possibly TRBD1 (5 bases). The CDR3 loop spans 13 amino acids. V was trimmed by 8 bases and J by 2 bases, leaving 12 bases between them. Germline-derived CDR1 and CDR2 are MNHEY and SMNVEV (reference sequence).

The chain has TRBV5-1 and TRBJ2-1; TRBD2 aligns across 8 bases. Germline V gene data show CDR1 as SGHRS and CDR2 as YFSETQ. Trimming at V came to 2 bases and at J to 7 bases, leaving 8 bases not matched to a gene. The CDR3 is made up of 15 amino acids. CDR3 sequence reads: CASSFSGNSRNEQFF. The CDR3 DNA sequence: TGCGCCAGCAGCTTTAGCGGGAATTCGAGGAATGAGCAGTTCTTC.

The CDR3 region is CASSYLVDGYTF. The CDR3 DNA reads as TGTGCCAGCAGTTACTTGGTCGACGGCTACACCTTC. The chain has TRBV6-6 and TRBJ1-2, with no clear D. With 1 base removed from V and 8 bases from J, the gap between germline ends came to 8 bases. This CDR3 has 12 amino acids. The germline V gene encodes CDR1 MNHNY and CDR2 SVGAGI (reference sequence).

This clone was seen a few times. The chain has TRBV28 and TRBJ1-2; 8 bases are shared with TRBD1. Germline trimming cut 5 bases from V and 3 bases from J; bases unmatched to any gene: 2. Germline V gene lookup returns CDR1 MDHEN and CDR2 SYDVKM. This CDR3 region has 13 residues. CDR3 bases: TGTGCCAGCAGTGGGACAGGCCACTATGGCTACACCTTC. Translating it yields CASSGTGHYGYTF.

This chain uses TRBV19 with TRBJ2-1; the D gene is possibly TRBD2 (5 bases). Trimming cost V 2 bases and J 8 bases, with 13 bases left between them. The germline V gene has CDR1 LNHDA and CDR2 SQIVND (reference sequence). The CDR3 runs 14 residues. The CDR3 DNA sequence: TGTGCCAGTAGTATAATCGTCCGGACTGATGAGCAGTTCTTC. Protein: CASSIIVRTDEQFF.

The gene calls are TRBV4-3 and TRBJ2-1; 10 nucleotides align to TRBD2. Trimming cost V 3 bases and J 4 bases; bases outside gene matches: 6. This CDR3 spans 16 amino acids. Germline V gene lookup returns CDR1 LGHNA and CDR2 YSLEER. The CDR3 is CASSQAPSGRYNEQFF. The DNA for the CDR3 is TGCGCCAGCAGCCAGGCACCTAGCGGGAGATACAATGAGCAGTTCTTC.

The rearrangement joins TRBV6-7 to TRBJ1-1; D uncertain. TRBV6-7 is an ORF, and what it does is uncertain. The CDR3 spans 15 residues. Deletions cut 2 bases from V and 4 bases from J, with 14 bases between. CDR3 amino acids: CASSYDEGAGTEAFF. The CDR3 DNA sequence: TGTGCCAGCAGTTACGATGAGGGCGCGGGCACTGAAGCTTTCTTT.

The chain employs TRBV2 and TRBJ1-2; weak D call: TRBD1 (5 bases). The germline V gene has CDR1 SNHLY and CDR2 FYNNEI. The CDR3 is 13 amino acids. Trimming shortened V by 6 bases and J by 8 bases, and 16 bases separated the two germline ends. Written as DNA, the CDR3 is TGTGCCAGCAGACCCGGACAATCAAGAGGCTACACCTTC. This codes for CASRPGQSRGYTF.

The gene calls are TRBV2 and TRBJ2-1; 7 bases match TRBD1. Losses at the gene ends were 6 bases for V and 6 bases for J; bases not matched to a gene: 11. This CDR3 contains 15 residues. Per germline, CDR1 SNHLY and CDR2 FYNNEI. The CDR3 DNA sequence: TGTGCCAGCAGGCACCGGGACAGAGACACCAATGAGCAGTTCTTC. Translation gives CASRHRDRDTNEQFF.

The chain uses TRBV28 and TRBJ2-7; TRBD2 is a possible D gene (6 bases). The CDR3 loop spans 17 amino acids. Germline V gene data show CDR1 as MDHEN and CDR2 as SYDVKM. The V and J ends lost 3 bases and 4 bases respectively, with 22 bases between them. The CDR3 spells CASSLGRAAGPPYEQYF. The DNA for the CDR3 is TGTGCCAGCAGTTTGGGAAGGGCTGCGGGACCGCCTTACGAGCAGTACTTC.

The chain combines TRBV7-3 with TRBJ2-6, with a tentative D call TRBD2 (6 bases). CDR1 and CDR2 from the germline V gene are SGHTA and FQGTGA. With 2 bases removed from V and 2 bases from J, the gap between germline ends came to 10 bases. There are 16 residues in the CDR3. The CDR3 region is CASSLQPGAGANVLTF. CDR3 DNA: TGTGCCAGCAGCTTACAACCGGGAGCTGGGGCCAACGTCCTGACTTTC.

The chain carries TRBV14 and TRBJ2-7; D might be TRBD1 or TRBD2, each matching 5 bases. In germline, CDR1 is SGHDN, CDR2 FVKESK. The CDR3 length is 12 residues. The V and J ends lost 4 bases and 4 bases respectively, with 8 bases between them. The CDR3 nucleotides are TGTGCCAGCAGCCGAGGGGTTTACGAGCAGTACTTC. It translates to CASSRGVYEQYF.

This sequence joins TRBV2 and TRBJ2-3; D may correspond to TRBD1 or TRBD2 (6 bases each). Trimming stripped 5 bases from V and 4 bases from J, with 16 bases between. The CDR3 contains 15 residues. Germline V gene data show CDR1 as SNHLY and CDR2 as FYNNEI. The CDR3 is CASSPGGGGADTQYF. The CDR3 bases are TGTGCCAGCAGTCCCGGGGGCGGTGGGGCAGATACGCAGTATTTT.

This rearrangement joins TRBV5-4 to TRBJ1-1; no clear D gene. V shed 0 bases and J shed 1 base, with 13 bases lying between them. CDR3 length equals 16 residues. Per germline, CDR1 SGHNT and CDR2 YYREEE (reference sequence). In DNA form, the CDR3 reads TGTGCCAGCAGCTTGGCTACCACAGCCCAGAACACTGAAGCTTTCTTT. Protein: CASSLATTAQNTEAFF.

In nucleotides, the CDR3 is TGTGCCAGCACCCGGAGTGCTAGCGGGATATCGGTCACCGGGGAGCTGTTTTTT. Its translation: CASTRSASGISVTGELFF. The chain combines TRBV5-4 with TRBJ2-2; 9 bases are shared with TRBD2. This CDR3 has 18 residues. CDR1 and CDR2 (germline): SGHNT, YYREEE (reference sequence). The V and J ends lost 6 bases and 4 bases, in that order; junction bases with no gene match: 16. Using reference TRBV5-4 and TRBJ2-2 for the parts outside the CDR3, the full variable domain is ETGVTQSPTHLIKTRGQQVTLRCSSQSGHNTVSWYQQALGQGPQFIFQYYREEENGRGNFPPRFSGLQFPNYSSELNVNALELDDSALYLCASTRSASGISVTGELFFGEGSRLTVL.

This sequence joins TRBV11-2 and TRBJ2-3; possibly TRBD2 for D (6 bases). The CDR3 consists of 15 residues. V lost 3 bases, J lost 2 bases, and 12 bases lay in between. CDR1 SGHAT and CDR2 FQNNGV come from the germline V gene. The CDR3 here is CASSLRRRVTDTQYF. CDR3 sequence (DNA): TGTGCCAGCAGCTTGCGACGGAGGGTCACAGATACGCAGTATTTT.

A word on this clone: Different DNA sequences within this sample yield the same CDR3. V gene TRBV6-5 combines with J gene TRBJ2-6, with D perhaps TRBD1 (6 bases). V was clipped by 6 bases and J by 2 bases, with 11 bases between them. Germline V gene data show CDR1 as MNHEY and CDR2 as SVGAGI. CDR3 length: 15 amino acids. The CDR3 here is CASSLQGAGANVLTF. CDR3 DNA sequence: TGTGCCAGCAGCCTACAGGGAGCTGGGGCCAACGTCCTGACTTTC.

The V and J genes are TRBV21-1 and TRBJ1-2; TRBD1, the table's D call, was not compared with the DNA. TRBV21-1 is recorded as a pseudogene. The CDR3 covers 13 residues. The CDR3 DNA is TGTGCCAGCAGCAACCGCAGGGGGAGAGGCTACACCTTC. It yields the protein CASSNRRGRGYTF.

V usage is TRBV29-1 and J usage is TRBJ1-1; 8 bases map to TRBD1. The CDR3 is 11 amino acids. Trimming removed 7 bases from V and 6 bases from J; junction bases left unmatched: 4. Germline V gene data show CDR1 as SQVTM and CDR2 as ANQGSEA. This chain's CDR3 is CSGGQGAEAFF. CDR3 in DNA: TGCAGCGGTGGACAGGGTGCTGAAGCTTTCTTT.

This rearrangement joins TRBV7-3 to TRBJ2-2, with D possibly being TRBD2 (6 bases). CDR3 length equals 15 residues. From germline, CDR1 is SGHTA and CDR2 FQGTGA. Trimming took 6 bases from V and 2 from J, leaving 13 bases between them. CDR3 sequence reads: CASRPGGANTGELFF. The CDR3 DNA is TGTGCCAGCAGGCCCGGGGGAGCTAACACCGGGGAGCTGTTTTTT.

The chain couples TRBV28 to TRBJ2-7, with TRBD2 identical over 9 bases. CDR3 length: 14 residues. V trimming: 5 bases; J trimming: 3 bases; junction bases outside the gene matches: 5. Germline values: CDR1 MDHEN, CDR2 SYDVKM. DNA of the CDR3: TGTGCCAGCAGTCCGTTAGCGGGAGTCTACGAGCAGTACTTC. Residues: CASSPLAGVYEQYF.

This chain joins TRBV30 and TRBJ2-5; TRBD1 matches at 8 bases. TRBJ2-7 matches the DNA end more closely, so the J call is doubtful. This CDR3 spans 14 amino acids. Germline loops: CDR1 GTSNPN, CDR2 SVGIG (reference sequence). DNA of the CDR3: TGTGCCTGGAGGCCACAGGGGGGCCCCTACGAGCAGTACTTC. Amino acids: CAWRPQGGPYEQYF.

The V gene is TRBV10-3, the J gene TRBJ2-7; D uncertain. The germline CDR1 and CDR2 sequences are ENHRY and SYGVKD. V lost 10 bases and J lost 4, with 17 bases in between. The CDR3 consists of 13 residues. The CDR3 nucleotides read TGTGCCACCAAAAGACCCGACGCTTACGAGCAGTACTTC. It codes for CATKRPDAYEQYF.

CDR3 region: CASSIERATGGEAFF. Here the CDR3 DNA reads TGTGCCAGTAGTATAGAGAGGGCAACAGGGGGAGAAGCTTTCTTT. The chain couples TRBV19 to TRBJ1-1; 8 nucleotides agree with TRBD1. This CDR3 region has 15 residues. Germline values: CDR1 LNHDA, CDR2 SQIVND (reference sequence). J lost 8 bases, V lost 0 bases, and 8 bases had no gene match.

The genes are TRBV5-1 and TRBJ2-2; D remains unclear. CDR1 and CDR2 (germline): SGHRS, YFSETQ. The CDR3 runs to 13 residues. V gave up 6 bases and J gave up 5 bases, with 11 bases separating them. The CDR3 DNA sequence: TGCGCCAGCAACGACGGCCCGACCGGGGAGCTGTTTTTT. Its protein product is CASNDGPTGELFF.

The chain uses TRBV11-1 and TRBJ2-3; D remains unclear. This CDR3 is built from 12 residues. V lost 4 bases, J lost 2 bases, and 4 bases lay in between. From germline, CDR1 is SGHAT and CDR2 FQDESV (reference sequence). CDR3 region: CASSSITDTQYF. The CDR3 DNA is TGTGCCAGCAGCTCCATCACAGATACGCAGTATTTT.